The 20 T cell receptor beta chains in this list originate from one sample, sequenced in a study of Graves' ophthalmopathy and Graves' hyperthyroidism. RNA transcripts served as template for amplifying TCR beta CDR3 sequences. First-round RT-PCR relied on HTBI primers, and a second-round multiplex PCR came next. TCRdb reprocessed the multiplex PCR reads with MiXCR, giving one entry per CDR3 protein. The sample includes just over 600,000 distinct CDR3 sequences, around a fifth seen only once; the top ten take approximately 7%. Material for sequencing was peripheral blood. These receptors came from a woman aged 18-29 years with stable Graves' hyperthyroidism. Some clones in this sample may be carry-over from other donors' samples.

The V gene is TRBV20-1, the J gene TRBJ2-2; 8 bases agree with TRBD1. Trimming at V came to 5 bases and at J to 4 bases, leaving 12 bases not matched to a gene. The germline CDR1 and CDR2 sequences are DFQATT and SNEGSKA (reference sequence). The CDR3 is 16 residues long. The CDR3 DNA reads as TGCAGTGCTCCTAGGGGTGACAGGGGTGGCACCGGGGAGCTGTTTTTT. This gives the protein CSAPRGDRGGTGELFF.

There are many counts of this clonotype. The chain links TRBV12-3 or TRBV12-4 to TRBJ2-5; tentatively, D is TRBD1 or TRBD2 (5 bases each). V lost 6 bases to trimming and J lost 5 bases, with 10 bases between them. The CDR3 has 12 residues. CDR3 sequence: CASSWGSETQYF. DNA for the CDR3: TGTGCCAGCAGCTGGGGGTCGGAGACCCAGTACTTC.

The gene calls are TRBV6-2 or TRBV6-3 and TRBJ1-5; the match to TRBD1 covers 9 bases. Germline V gene data show CDR1 as MNHEY and CDR2 as SVGEGT. V lost 5 bases, J lost 5 bases, and 16 bases stayed unmatched. The CDR3 is 18 amino acids. For the CDR3, the DNA is TGTGCCAGCAGTCCTCCGACCCCCGAACAGGGGGCCTATCAGCCCCAGCATTTT. Protein: CASSPPTPEQGAYQPQHF.

This clonotype was seen a handful of times. The V and J genes are TRBV5-5 and TRBJ1-1; no clear D gene. Germline V gene data show CDR1 as SGHKS and CDR2 as YYEKEE (reference sequence). This CDR3 region has 13 residues. The germline V and J ends were trimmed by 2 bases and 4 bases, with 9 bases remaining between them. CDR3 coding DNA: TGTGCCAGCAGCTTCGACTGGTCCACTGAAGCTTTCTTT. Translated, it gives CASSFDWSTEAFF.

This clonotype appeared many times. The V gene is TRBV11-2, the J gene TRBJ1-3, with 10 bases lining up with TRBD1. V lost 5 bases to trimming and J lost 2 bases; unmatched junction nucleotides: 9. This CDR3 is built from 17 residues. Germline V gene sequence: CDR1 SGHAT, CDR2 FQNNGV. CDR3 loop: CASSPPGQGRTGNTIYF. DNA for the CDR3: TGTGCCAGCAGCCCGCCGGGACAGGGGAGGACTGGAAACACCATATATTTT. Looking up the rest from reference TRBV11-2 and TRBJ1-3 gives the full variable domain: EAGVAQSPRYKIIEKRQSVAFWCNPISGHATLYWYQQILGQGPKLLIQFQNNGVVDDSQLPKDRFSAERLKGVDSTLKIQPAKLEDSAVYLCASSPPGQGRTGNTIYFGEGSWLTVV.

Concerning this clonotype itself: One end of the junction does not line up with germline, which may come from a read error. The gene calls are TRBV6-2 or TRBV6-3 and TRBJ1-6; no reliable D call. This CDR3 is built from 15 residues. Germline V CDR1 and CDR2: MNHEY, SVGEGT. CDR3 coding DNA: TGTGCCTGCAGTAGATACCGGGACTATAATTCACCCCTCCACTTT. It is translated as CACSRYRDYNSPLHF.

This clonotype was counted a few times. The genes are TRBV28 and TRBJ2-5, with 8 positions matching TRBD2. V was pared by 10 bases and J by 4 bases, with 11 bases of the junction left unmatched. Germline assignment: CDR1 MDHEN and CDR2 SYDVKM. The length of the CDR3 is 14 residues. The chain's CDR3 is CAIQRSGRVETQYF. The CDR3, as DNA: TGTGCCATTCAACGGTCCGGGAGGGTAGAGACCCAGTACTTC.

This clonotype showed up many times. The chain is built from TRBV28 and TRBJ2-5; no clear D. The CDR3 consists of 12 residues. The V end was cut by 3 bases, the J end by 7 bases, with 9 bases between. Per germline, CDR1 MDHEN and CDR2 SYDVKM. Here the CDR3 reads CASSFQLRTQYF. CDR3 coding DNA: TGTGCCAGCAGTTTTCAACTAAGGACCCAGTACTTC.

This clonotype was observed a single time. The chain joins TRBV16 to TRBJ1-5; no clear D gene. In germline, CDR1 is KGHSY, CDR2 FQNENV. The CDR3 covers 14 residues. Trimming stripped 4 bases from V and 1 base from J, with 8 bases between. The CDR3 region has the DNA TGTGCCAGCAGCCCTGACACAAGCAATCAGCCCCAGCATTTT. It specifies CASSPDTSNQPQHF.

This clonotype was counted ten times or more. The chain uses TRBV5-6 and TRBJ2-5; D is possibly TRBD1 (6 bases). CDR1 is SGHDT, CDR2 YYEEEE, per germline. The CDR3 loop spans 14 amino acids. Trimming took off 4 bases at V and 0 bases at J, with 10 bases between the two ends. The CDR3 sequence: CASSKRGYQETQYF. The CDR3 DNA follows: TGTGCCAGCAGCAAGAGGGGGTACCAAGAGACCCAGTACTTC. Supplemented by reference TRBV5-6 and TRBJ2-5, the full variable domain reads DAGVTQSPTHLIKTRGQQVTLRCSPKSGHDTVSWYQQALGQGPQFIFQYYEEEERQRGNFPDRFSGHQFPNYSSELNVNALLLGDSALYLCASSKRGYQETQYFGPGTRLLVL.

This clonotype has ten or more counts. The chain employs TRBV6-1 and TRBJ1-1, with TRBD1 matching over 7 bases. The CDR3 covers 14 residues. CDR1 is MNHNS and CDR2 is SASEGT in the germline V gene. V lost 6 bases and J lost 4; bases outside the gene matches: 8. CDR3 protein: CASRRGQPVTEAFF. CDR3 bases: TGTGCCAGCAGACGGGGACAGCCCGTCACTGAAGCTTTCTTT.

This clonotype was seen ten or more times. The V call is TRBV7-2, the J call TRBJ2-5; 10 positions agree with TRBD2. The CDR3 covers 14 residues. The V and J ends lost 5 bases and 4 bases, in that order; junction bases with no gene match: 4. Germline lookup yields CDR1 SGHTA and CDR2 FQGNSA. The CDR3 reads CASSPGLAAETQYF. As DNA, the CDR3 is TGTGCCAGCAGCCCTGGACTAGCGGCAGAGACCCAGTACTTC.

The J gene is TRBJ2-2, the V gene TRBV6-5; TRBD2 aligns across 7 bases. CDR3 size: 15 residues. The ends lost 4 bases at V and 3 bases at J; junction bases unmatched: 5. Germline V CDR1 and CDR2: MNHEY, SVGAGI. The CDR3 loop reads CASSSSGVDTGELFF. In DNA form, the CDR3 reads TGTGCCAGCAGTTCCAGCGGGGTCGACACCGGGGAGCTGTTTTTT.

In its sample, this clonotype was seen many times. The V and J genes are TRBV6-2 or TRBV6-3 and TRBJ1-1; D might be TRBD1 (6 bases). CDR3 length equals 16 residues. Germline values: CDR1 MNHEY, CDR2 SVGEGT. V dropped 7 bases and J dropped 6 bases, with 24 bases sitting between them. CDR3 in amino acids: CASNFLDSRGIPEAFF. CDR3 nucleotides: TGTGCCAGCAATTTCCTGGACAGCCGAGGTATACCTGAAGCTTTCTTT.

This clonotype has ten or more counts. V and J are TRBV6-1 and TRBJ1-2, with D possibly being TRBD1 (5 bases). Trimming removed 2 bases at V and 2 bases at J, with 9 bases between. CDR1 and CDR2 (germline): MNHNS, SASEGT. The CDR3 runs to 14 residues. The CDR3 DNA reads as TGTGCCAGCAGTGAACTGACAGAGAACTATGGCTACACCTTC. Protein product: CASSELTENYGYTF.

This clonotype was picked up many times. This CDR3 is CASSGPGSTEAFF. The CDR3 bases are TGTGCCAGCAGCGGACCAGGGAGCACTGAAGCTTTCTTT. The chain combines TRBV9 with TRBJ1-1, with D perhaps matching TRBD1 (5 bases). Trimming removed 3 bases at V and 4 bases at J, with 10 bases between. Germline lookup yields CDR1 SGDLS and CDR2 YYNGEE. The CDR3 is 13 residues long.

This clonotype occurred a few times. The genes are TRBV25-1 and TRBJ2-2; D is unresolved. The CDR3 consists of 14 residues. Germline assignment: CDR1 MGHDK and CDR2 SYGVNS. The V end lost 7 bases, the J end lost 2 bases, and 11 bases lay between the germline ends. The CDR3 spells CASTVTGNTGELFF. CDR3 in DNA: TGTGCCAGCACCGTGACGGGTAACACCGGGGAGCTGTTTTTT.

This chain connects TRBV20-1 to TRBJ2-7, with D possibly matching TRBD2 (6 bases). Trimming left V 2 bases short and J 2 bases short, with 13 bases between. CDR1 and CDR2 (germline): DFQATT, SNEGSKA (reference sequence). The CDR3 runs to 14 residues. CDR3 sequence: CSARRLADTYEQYF. The CDR3 DNA is TGCAGTGCTAGAAGGTTAGCGGATACCTACGAGCAGTACTTC.

This clonotype has just one count. Possible read error: a much larger clone is one base away. The chain is built from TRBV27 and TRBJ1-6; D not certain. CDR3 length equals 16 residues. V lost 11 bases and J lost 6, with 23 bases in between. Germline CDR1 and CDR2: MNHEY and SMNVEV (reference sequence). The CDR3 region is CACTPGRGMFNSPLHF. The CDR3 bases are TGTGCCTGCACCCCCGGTCGGGGAATGTTTAATTCACCCCTCCACTTT.

In this sample, this clonotype turned up many times. DNA for the CDR3: TGTGCCAGCAGTCGGGACGAGTTATACGAGCAGTACTTC. The encoded protein is CASSRDELYEQYF. The gene calls are TRBV6-5 and TRBJ2-7; D is tentatively TRBD1 or TRBD2 (5 bases each). Germline V gene sequence: CDR1 MNHEY, CDR2 SVGAGI. V dropped 5 bases and J dropped 4 bases, with 12 bases sitting between them. CDR3 size: 13 residues.